The clone carrying this T cell receptor (beta chain) was counted a few times. Its antigen is undetermined. TCRdb's copy holds only in-frame clones and misses some; the assay was immunoSEQ multiplex PCR. The table includes 97,000 or so clones, 87% detected once. This specimen comes from a study of cytomegalovirus exposure and HLA in healthy donors. Points from the study as a whole: Accounts indicate the classifier identified cytomegalovirus status with strong specificity and sensitivity. Listed as cytomegalovirus-associated were roughly 180 TCR beta chains. CMV antigen specificity of three CMV-associated chains was confirmed in vitro.

The CDR3 totals 14 residues. V lost 5 bases to trimming and J lost 5 bases; unmatched junction nucleotides: 8. Germline CDR1 SGHTA, CDR2 FQGTGA. The donors were members of the validation cohort comprising about 120 subjects, separate from the roughly 690-subject first cohort. The V call is TRBV7-3, the J call TRBJ2-7; 8 bases fit TRBD1. The TCR comes from a man aged 18 to 29 in good health and CMV-seropositive. Material for sequencing was PBMCs. The chain's CDR3 is CASSPGTGNNEQYF. CDR3 nucleotide sequence: TGTGCCAGCAGCCCCGGGACAGGAAATAACGAGCAGTACTTC. The full variable domain, with the rest looked up from reference TRBV7-3 and TRBJ2-7, is GAGVSQTPSNKVTEKGKYVELRCDPISGHTALYWYRQSLGQGPEFLIYFQGTGAADDSGLPNDRFFAVRPEGSVSTLKIQRTERGDSAVYLCASSPGTGNNEQYFGPGTRLTVT.